This TCR beta chain comes out of a study of early T cells in non-severe SARS-CoV-2 infection. Study-level information: Bulk RNA taken from unsorted whole blood was sequenced, leaving chains unpaired.

Germline V gene sequence: CDR1 SGHVS, CDR2 FNYEAQ. This CDR3 is 15 amino acids long. Trimming cost V 5 bases and J 0 bases, with 13 bases left between them. A single record per CDR3 protein comes from TCRdb applying MiXCR to the 5' RACE reads. Among 50,000 to 65,000 distinct CDR3 sequences listed, about 11% were seen once. The clonotype was recovered from an adult who was a healthcare worker with PCR-confirmed SARS-CoV-2 infection or an uninfected control (not recorded which). V usage is TRBV7-6 and J usage is TRBJ1-1, with D maybe TRBD1 (5 bases). The input for sequencing was whole blood, taken at baseline. The DNA for the CDR3 is TGTGCCAGCAGCCCGGAGGGGATCGTGAACACTGAAGCTTTCTTT. Protein sequence: CASSPEGIVNTEAFF.